This T cell receptor (beta chain) was profiled in a study of metastatic and nonmetastatic thyroid tumors. Study information: Malignant thyroid and benign thyroid patients provided blood and tumor or nodule tissue whose repertoires were compared.

The V gene lost 5 bases and the J gene lost 6 bases, with 11 bases spanning the gap. Germline V gives CDR1 DFQATT, CDR2 SNEGSKA (reference sequence). The CDR3 totals 11 residues. This clone is labeled medium-sized. Its specificity is not known. No treatment had been given to any patient before thyroid surgery. The study, taken as a whole, reports: When malignant thyroid tumors were compared with benign nodules, TCR beta diversity was reportedly significantly higher in the malignant tumors. This held in both blood and tumor samples.

In the source study's methods: Clinicopathological groups differed in CDR3, with these differences serving to build a distant-metastasis classifier for papillary thyroid cancer. TCRdb re-clonotyped the PCR reads through MiXCR. V and J calls and clone size were set by TCRdb, not the authors. The sample carries more than 12,000 clones, roughly 25% recorded once. The clonotype was recovered from a female donor with papillary thyroid cancer or a benign thyroid nodule (not recorded which). Some clones in this sample may be carry-over from other donors' samples. The chain recombines TRBV20-1 with TRBJ2-7; D is unresolved. The sequenced sample was tumor tissue. The CDR3 nucleotides are TGCAGTGCTGGGCAGCAAATCGAGCAGTACTTC. This translates into CSAGQQIEQYF.